What follows is one TCR beta chain and its context. The target antigen is unknown. Using a J-beta primer mix together with a sample-barcoded 5' primer, a second PCR was run for roughly 7 to 11 cycles. Each cDNA was tagged by a template-switch adaptor containing 12 random nucleotides. TCRdb itself ran the 5' RACE reads through MiXCR, one entry per CDR3 protein. Of some 760,000 distinct CDR3 sequences detected, 25% appear once; the ten largest clones hold 9.4%. These data originate in a study of blood T cells in healthy people across ages. Study outcomes and limitations: Long-lived donors had more naive CD4+ cells and higher diversity than aged donors.

The V gene lost 6 bases and the J gene lost 4 bases, with 9 bases spanning the gap. CDR3 length: 12 amino acids. The V gene's germline CDR1 is MDHEN and CDR2 SYDVKM. This sample was shared with a second study, whose subject was T cells of mothers and their children. That investigation notes: A slight, non-significant increase in overlap was found for related mother-child pairs relative to unrelated pairs.

This TCR was recovered from a boy between 10 and 17 years old in good health. The sequenced sample was blood. J is TRBJ1-2 and V is TRBV28; possibly TRBD1 for D (6 bases). CDR3 sequence reads: CASRMGAYGYTF. The CDR3 bases are TGTGCCAGCAGGATGGGGGCCTATGGCTACACCTTC.